These 10 T cell receptor beta chains originate from one sample sequenced in a study of blood T cell repertoires in COVID-19 (dated by TCRdb to 2019 to 2021). Library construction relied on the immunoSEQ multiplex PCR assay. TCRdb re-hosts the immuneACCESS table, in-frame sequences only. Its copies lack some clones; in the studies checked, an unresolved V gene accounts for under half of them, and the cause for the rest is not known. This sample gives about half a million clones in total; approximately 85% of them show up just once. The ten top clones hold roughly 3.2% of the sample. The sequenced material came from peripheral blood. The receptors were gathered from a human donor in a cohort sampled during active COVID-19.

The chain couples TRBV19 to TRBJ1-5; tentatively, D is TRBD1 (6 bases). Per the germline V gene, CDR1 is LNHDA and CDR2 is SQIVND (reference sequence). This CDR3 is built from 13 residues. The V end lost 6 bases, the J end lost 4 bases, and 10 bases lay between the germline ends. The CDR3 coding sequence is TGTGCCAGTAGCCACCAGGGGAATCAGCCCCAGCATTTT. Protein sequence: CASSHQGNQPQHF.

The chain has TRBV7-2 and TRBJ2-1; D not resolved. V was pared by 1 base and J by 10 bases, with 8 bases between. CDR1 SGHTA and CDR2 FQGNSA come from the germline V gene. There are 12 residues in the CDR3. CDR3 protein: CASSLVRREQFF. The CDR3 DNA reads as TGTGCCAGCAGCTTAGTCCGGCGGGAGCAGTTCTTC.

A remark on this clone: Other nucleotide sequences in the sample specify the same CDR3. The gene calls are TRBV29-1 and TRBJ1-5; 9 positions match TRBD1. In germline, CDR1 is SQVTM, CDR2 ANQGSEA. V lost 4 bases and J lost 2; bases outside the gene matches: 0. The CDR3 has 13 residues. The CDR3 nucleotides are TGCAGCGTTGGGGACAGGGGCAATCAGCCCCAGCATTTT. It is translated as CSVGDRGNQPQHF.

This clone was detected only once. CDR3 amino acids: CATRPGWAGVNEQFF. DNA for the CDR3: TGTGCCACCAGACCTGGTTGGGCGGGAGTGAATGAGCAGTTCTTC. V and J are TRBV15 and TRBJ2-1, with 7 positions matching TRBD2. V was clipped by 6 bases and J by 7 bases; unmatched bases: 12. Germline lookup yields CDR1 LNHNV and CDR2 YYDKDF (reference sequence). CDR3 size: 15 residues.

The V and J genes are TRBV28 and TRBJ2-7; D is uncertain. Germline V CDR1 and CDR2: MDHEN, SYDVKM. The CDR3 contains 18 residues. The V and J ends lost 7 bases and 0 bases respectively, with 25 bases between them. The DNA of the CDR3 is TGTGCCAGCACCCTAAGCCCCCAGGTCGGTTCCAGCTCCTACGAGCAGTACTTC. It is translated as CASTLSPQVGSSSYEQYF.

This clone was seen more than once but under ten times. The rearrangement links TRBV30 to TRBJ1-4; tentative D call: TRBD1 (5 bases). The CDR3 covers 14 residues. The V end was cut by 3 bases, the J end by 4 bases, with 12 bases between. Per germline, CDR1 GTSNPN and CDR2 SVGIG (reference sequence). CDR3 DNA sequence: TGTGCCTGGAGAAGGGGCACTCTTAATGAAAAACTGTTTTTT. Translation gives CAWRRGTLNEKLFF.

The gene calls are TRBV9 and TRBJ1-3; no definite D call. This CDR3 is 16 amino acids long. Germline V lookup: CDR1 SGDLS, CDR2 YYNGEE. V lost 0 bases and J lost 0, with 10 bases in between. As DNA, the CDR3 is TGTGCCAGCAGCGTAGACAACCGTTTCTCTGGAAACACCATATATTTT. This codes for CASSVDNRFSGNTIYF.

The CDR3 reads CAWRGTSYGYTF. The CDR3 nucleotides are TGTGCCTGGAGGGGGACAAGTTATGGCTACACCTTC. The gene calls are TRBV30 and TRBJ1-2, with D perhaps matching TRBD1 (6 bases). The germline V gene has CDR1 GTSNPN and CDR2 SVGIG (reference sequence). The length of the CDR3 is 12 residues. The V end lost 3 bases, the J end lost 5 bases, and 10 bases lay between the germline ends.

This clone appeared a few times. V gene TRBV20-1 combines with J gene TRBJ2-5, with D unresolved. V lost 4 bases and J 5 bases, leaving 5 bases between the germline ends. The germline V gene has CDR1 DFQATT and CDR2 SNEGSKA (reference sequence). The CDR3 sequence is 10 residues long. The CDR3 region has the DNA TGCAGTGCTACTTTGGAGACCCAGTACTTC. Residues: CSATLETQYF.

CDR3 nucleotide sequence: TGCAGCGTTGGCGAGGGTTCGACTAATGAAAAACTGTTTTTT. It is translated as CSVGEGSTNEKLFF. The chain employs TRBV29-1 and TRBJ1-4; D gene ambiguous. V was cut by 4 bases and J by 2 bases, with 11 bases left in between. The CDR3 is 14 amino acids. Germline values: CDR1 SQVTM, CDR2 ANQGSEA. Full variable domain (remainder filled in from reference TRBV29-1 and TRBJ1-4): SAVISQKPSRDICQRGTSLTIQCQVDSQVTMMFWYRQQPGQSLTLIATANQGSEATYESGFVIDKFPISRPNLTFSTLTVSNMSPEDSSIYLCSVGEGSTNEKLFFGSGTQLSVL.